This T cell receptor (beta chain) was identified during a study of identical twins. TCRdb re-analysed the 5' RACE reads in MiXCR, keeping a single row per CDR3 protein. Here the sample spans approximately 190,000 distinct CDR3 sequences, 15% to 20% being singletons. This clonotype was seen more than once but under ten times. These data also featured in a second study, about T cells expressing NK-cell markers. That study reports: Serological testing identified most of the eight sequenced donors as HCMV-seropositive and one as seronegative.

Input material: CD8+ T cells sorted from blood. The sequence derives from a woman between 18 and 30 years old in good health.

The chain's CDR3 is CASSSGREQFF. CDR3 sequence (DNA): TGTGCCAGCAGCTCGGGGCGTGAGCAGTTCTTC. V usage is TRBV7-9 and J usage is TRBJ2-1; D is perhaps TRBD1 or TRBD2 (5 bases each). Germline-derived CDR1 and CDR2 are SEHNR and FQNEAQ (reference sequence). Trimming cost V 4 bases and J 9 bases, with 7 bases left between them. The CDR3 runs 11 residues.